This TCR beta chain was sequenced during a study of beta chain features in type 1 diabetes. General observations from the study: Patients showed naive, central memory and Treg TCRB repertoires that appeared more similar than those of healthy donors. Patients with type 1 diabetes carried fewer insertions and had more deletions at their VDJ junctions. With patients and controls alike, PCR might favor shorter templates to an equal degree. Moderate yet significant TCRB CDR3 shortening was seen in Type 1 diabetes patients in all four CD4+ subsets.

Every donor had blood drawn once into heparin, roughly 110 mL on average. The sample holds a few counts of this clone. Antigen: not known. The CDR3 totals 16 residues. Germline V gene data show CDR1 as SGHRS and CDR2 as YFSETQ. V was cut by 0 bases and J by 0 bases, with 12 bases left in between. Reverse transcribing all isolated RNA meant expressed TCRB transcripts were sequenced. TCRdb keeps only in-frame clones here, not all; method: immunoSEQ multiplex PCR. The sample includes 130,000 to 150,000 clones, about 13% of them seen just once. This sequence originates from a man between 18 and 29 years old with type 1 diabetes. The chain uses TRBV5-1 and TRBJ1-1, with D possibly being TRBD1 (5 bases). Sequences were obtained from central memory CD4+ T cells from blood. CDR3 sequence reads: CASSLDGGAMNTEAFF. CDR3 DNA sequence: TGCGCCAGCAGCTTGGACGGGGGAGCGATGAACACTGAAGCTTTCTTT.